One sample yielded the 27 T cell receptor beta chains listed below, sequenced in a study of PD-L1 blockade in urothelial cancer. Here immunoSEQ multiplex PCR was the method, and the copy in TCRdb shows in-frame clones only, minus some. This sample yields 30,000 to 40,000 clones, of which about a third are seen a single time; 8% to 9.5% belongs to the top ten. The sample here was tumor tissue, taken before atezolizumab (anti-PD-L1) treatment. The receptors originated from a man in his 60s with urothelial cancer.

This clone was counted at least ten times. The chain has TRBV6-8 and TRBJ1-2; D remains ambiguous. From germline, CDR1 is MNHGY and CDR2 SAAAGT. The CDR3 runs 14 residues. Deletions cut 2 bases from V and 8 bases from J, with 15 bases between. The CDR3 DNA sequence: TGTGCCAGCAGTTACGACTCCGCCCCGTGGGGCTACACCTTC. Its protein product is CASSYDSAPWGYTF.

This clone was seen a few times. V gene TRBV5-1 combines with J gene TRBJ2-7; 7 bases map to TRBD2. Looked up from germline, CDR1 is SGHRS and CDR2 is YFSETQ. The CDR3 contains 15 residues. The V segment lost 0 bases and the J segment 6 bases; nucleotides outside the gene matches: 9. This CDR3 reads CASSLVGGGAREQYF. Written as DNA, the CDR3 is TGCGCCAGCAGCTTGGTGGGGGGGGGAGCCCGCGAGCAGTACTTC.

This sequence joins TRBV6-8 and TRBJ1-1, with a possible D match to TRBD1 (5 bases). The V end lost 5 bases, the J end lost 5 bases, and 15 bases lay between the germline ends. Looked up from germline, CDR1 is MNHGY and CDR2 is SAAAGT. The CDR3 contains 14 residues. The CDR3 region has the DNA TGTGCCAGCAGTGAGAGCATGGGGGGGACTGAAGCTTTCTTT. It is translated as CASSESMGGTEAFF.

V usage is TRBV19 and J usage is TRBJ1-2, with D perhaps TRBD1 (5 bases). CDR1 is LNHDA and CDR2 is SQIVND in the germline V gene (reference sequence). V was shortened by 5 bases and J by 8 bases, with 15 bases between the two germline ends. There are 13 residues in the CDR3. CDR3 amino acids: CASSVQEGWGYTF. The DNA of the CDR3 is TGTGCCAGTAGTGTACAGGAGGGTTGGGGCTACACCTTC.

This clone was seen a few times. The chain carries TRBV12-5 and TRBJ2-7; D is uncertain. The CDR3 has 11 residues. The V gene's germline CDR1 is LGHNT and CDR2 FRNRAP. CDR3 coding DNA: TGTGCCAGCGCACTTTACAACGAGCAGTACTTC. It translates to CASALYNEQYF.

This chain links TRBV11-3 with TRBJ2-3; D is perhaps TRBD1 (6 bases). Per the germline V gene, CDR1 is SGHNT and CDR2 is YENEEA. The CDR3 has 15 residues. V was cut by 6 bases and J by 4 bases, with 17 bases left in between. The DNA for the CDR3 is TGTGCCAGCAGATTGAGGGTACAGGGACCAGATACGCAGTATTTT. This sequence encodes CASRLRVQGPDTQYF. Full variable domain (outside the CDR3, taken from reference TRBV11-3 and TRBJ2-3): EAGVVQSPRYKIIEKKQPVAFWCNPISGHNTLYWYLQNLGQGPELLIRYENEEAVDDSQLPKDRFSAERLKGVDSTLKIQPAELGDSAVYLCASRLRVQGPDTQYFGPGTRLTVL.

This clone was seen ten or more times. CDR3 DNA: TGTGCCAGCAGCTTGGGCCCTAGCGCGGAGGAGACCCAGTACTTC. Translation: CASSLGPSAEETQYF. The chain joins TRBV11-3 to TRBJ2-5, with a weak D call TRBD2 (6 bases). Germline lookup yields CDR1 SGHNT and CDR2 YENEEA. This CDR3 has 15 amino acids. V was cut by 3 bases and J by 5 bases, with 16 bases left in between. The full variable domain, completed using reference TRBV11-3 and TRBJ2-5, is EAGVVQSPRYKIIEKKQPVAFWCNPISGHNTLYWYLQNLGQGPELLIRYENEEAVDDSQLPKDRFSAERLKGVDSTLKIQPAELGDSAVYLCASSLGPSAEETQYFGPGTRLLVL.

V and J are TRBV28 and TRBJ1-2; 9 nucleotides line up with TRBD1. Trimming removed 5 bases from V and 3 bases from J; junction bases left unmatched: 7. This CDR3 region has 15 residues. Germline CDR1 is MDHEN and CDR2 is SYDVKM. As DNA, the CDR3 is TGTGCCAGCAGTGCCGAGGGACAGGGATACTATGGCTACACCTTC. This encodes CASSAEGQGYYGYTF.

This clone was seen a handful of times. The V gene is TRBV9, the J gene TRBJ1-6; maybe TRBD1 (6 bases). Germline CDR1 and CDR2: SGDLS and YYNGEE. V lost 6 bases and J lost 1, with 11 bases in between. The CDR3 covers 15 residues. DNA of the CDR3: TGTGCCAGCAAAGCGGGGGCGTCCTATAATTCACCCCTCCACTTT. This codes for CASKAGASYNSPLHF. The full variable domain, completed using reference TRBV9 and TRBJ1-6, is DSGVTQTPKHLITATGQRVTLRCSPRSGDLSVYWYQQSLDQGLQFLIQYYNGEERAKGNILERFSAQQFPDLHSELNLSSLELGDSALYFCASKAGASYNSPLHFGNGTRLTVT.

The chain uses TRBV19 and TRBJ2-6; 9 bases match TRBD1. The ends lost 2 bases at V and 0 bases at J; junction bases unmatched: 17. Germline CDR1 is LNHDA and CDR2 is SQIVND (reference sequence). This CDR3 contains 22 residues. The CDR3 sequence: CASSIIRTGAPSAGSGANVLTF. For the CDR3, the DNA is TGTGCCAGTAGTATAATTCGGACAGGGGCCCCTTCTGCCGGCTCTGGGGCCAACGTCCTGACTTTC.

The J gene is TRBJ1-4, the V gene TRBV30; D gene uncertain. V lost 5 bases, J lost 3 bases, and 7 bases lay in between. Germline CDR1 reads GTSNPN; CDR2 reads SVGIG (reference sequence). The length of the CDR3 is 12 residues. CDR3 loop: CAWDGSNEKLFF. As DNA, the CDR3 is TGTGCCTGGGATGGATCTAATGAAAAACTGTTTTTT.

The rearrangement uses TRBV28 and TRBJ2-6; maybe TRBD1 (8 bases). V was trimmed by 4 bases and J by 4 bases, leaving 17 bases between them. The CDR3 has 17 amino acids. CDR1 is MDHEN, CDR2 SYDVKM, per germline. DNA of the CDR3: TGTGCCAGCAGTTCACAGGGGGGGAACTTAGGGGCCAACGTCCTGACTTTC. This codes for CASSSQGGNLGANVLTF.

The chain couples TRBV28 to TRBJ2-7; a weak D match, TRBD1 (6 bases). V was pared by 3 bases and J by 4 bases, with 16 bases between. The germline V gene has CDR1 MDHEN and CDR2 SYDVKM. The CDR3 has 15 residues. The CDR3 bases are TGTGCCAGCAGTTTTGCCCGGGGCAGGGGTTACGAGCAGTACTTC. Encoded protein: CASSFARGRGYEQYF.

The CDR3, as DNA: TGTGCCAGCAGCGTAGCTGGGACAGGGTATAGGAACACCTTC. As protein: CASSVAGTGYRNTF. The J gene is TRBJ1-2, the V gene TRBV9; 9 bases match TRBD1. This CDR3 is 14 amino acids long. Germline V lookup: CDR1 SGDLS, CDR2 YYNGEE. V was clipped by 0 bases and J by 12 bases; unmatched bases: 9.

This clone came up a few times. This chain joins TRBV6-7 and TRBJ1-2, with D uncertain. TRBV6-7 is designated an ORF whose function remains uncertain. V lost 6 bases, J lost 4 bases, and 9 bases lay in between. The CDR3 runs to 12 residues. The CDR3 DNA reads TGTGCCAGCAGACTCTTGGGCTATGGCTACACCTTC. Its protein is CASRLLGYGYTF.

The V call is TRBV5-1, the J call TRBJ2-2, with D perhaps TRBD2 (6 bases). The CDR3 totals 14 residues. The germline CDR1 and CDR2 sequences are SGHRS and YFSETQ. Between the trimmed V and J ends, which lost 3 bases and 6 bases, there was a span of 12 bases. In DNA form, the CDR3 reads TGCGCCAGCAGCTCCTCTAGCGTTGCCGGGGAGCTGTTTTTT. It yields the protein CASSSSSVAGELFF.

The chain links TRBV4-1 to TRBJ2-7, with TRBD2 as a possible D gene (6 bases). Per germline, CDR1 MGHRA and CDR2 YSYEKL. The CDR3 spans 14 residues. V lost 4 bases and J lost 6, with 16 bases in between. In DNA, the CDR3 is TGCGCCAGCAGCCCTCGATGGGGAGGAGGCGAGCAGTACTTC. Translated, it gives CASSPRWGGGEQYF.

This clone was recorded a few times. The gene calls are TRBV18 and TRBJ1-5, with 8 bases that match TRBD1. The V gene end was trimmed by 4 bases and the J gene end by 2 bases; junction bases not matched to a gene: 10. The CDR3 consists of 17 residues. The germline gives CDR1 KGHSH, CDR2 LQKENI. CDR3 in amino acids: CASSRTGQGARNQPQHF. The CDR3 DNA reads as TGTGCCAGCTCACGGACGGGGCAGGGGGCCCGCAATCAGCCCCAGCATTTT.

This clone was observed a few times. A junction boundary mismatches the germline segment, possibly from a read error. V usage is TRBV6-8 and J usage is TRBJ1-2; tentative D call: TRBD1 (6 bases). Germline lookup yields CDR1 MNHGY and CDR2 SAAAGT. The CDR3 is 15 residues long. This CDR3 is CAISGGPDWNYGYTF. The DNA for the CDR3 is TGTGCCATCAGTGGGGGGCCTGATTGGAACTATGGCTACACCTTC.

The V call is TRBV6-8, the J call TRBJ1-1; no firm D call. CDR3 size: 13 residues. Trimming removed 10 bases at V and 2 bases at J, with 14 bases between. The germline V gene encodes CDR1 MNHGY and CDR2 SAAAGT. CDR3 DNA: TGTGCCACCCTCGGATCCTACAACACTGAAGCTTTCTTT. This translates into CATLGSYNTEAFF.

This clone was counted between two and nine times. The CDR3, as DNA: TGTGCCAGCGCAGTTGGGCGGGAGGGCCCCTTTGACGAGCAGTACTTC. Translated, it gives CASAVGREGPFDEQYF. The chain couples TRBV6-8 to TRBJ2-7; 9 bases agree with TRBD2. The CDR3 covers 16 residues. With V trimmed by 8 bases and J by 5 bases, 16 bases remained unmatched. The germline gives CDR1 MNHGY, CDR2 SAAAGT.

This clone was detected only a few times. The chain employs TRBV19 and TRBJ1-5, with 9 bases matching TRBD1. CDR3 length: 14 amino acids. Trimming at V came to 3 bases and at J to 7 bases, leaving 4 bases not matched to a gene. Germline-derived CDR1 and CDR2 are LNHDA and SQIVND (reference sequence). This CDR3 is CASSIGQGLQPQHF. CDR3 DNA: TGTGCCAGTAGTATCGGACAGGGGCTGCAGCCCCAGCATTTT. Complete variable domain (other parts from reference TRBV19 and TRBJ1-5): DGGITQSPKYLFRKEGQNVTLSCEQNLNHDAMYWYRQDPGQGLRLIYYSQIVNDFQKGDIAEGYSVSREKKESFPLTVTSAQKNPTAFYLCASSIGQGLQPQHFGDGTRLSIL.

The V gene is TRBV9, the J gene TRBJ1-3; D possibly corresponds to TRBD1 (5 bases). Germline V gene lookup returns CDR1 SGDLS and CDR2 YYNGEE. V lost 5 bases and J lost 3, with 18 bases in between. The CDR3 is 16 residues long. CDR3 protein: CASSPPGLQGGNTIYF. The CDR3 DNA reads TGTGCCAGCAGTCCTCCGGGATTGCAGGGTGGAAACACCATATATTTT.

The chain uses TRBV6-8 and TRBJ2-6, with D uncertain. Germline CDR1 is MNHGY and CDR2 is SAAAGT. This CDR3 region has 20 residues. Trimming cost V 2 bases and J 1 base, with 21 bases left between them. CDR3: CASSYDRAKIENSGANVLTF. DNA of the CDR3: TGTGCCAGCAGTTACGATCGGGCCAAGATAGAAAATTCTGGGGCCAACGTCCTGACTTTC.

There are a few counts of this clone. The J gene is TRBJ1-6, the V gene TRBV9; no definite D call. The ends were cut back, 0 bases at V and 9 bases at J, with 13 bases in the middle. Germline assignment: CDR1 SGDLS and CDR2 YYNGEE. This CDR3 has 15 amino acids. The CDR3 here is CASSVEWAGGSPLHF. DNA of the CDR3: TGTGCCAGCAGCGTAGAGTGGGCGGGAGGTTCACCCCTCCACTTT.

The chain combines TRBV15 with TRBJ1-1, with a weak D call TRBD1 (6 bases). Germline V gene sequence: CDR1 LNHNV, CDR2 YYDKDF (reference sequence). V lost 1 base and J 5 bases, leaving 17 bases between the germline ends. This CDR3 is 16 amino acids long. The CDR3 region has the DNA TGTGCCACCAGCAGAGCGATTACAGGGACTAGGACTGAAGCTTTCTTT. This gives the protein CATSRAITGTRTEAFF.

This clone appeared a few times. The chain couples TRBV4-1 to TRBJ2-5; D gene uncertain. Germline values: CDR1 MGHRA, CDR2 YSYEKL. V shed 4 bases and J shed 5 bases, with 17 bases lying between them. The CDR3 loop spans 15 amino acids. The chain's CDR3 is CASSRSRASWETQYF. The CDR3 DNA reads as TGCGCCAGCAGCCGTAGTCGGGCCTCGTGGGAGACCCAGTACTTC.